This T cell receptor beta chain was documented in a study of blood T cells in healthy people across ages. The study's findings and limits: Roughly linear age-related decline in beta diversity appeared, significant by age about 40. The study regarded diversity estimates from one million T cells as underestimates. The study found more naive CD4+ cells and higher diversity in long-lived than aged donors.

This CDR3 comprises 15 residues. V dropped 1 base and J dropped 7 bases, with 12 bases sitting between them. The germline V gene encodes CDR1 SGHRS and CDR2 YFSETQ. As concerns this clonotype: Its matching antigen is unknown.

With a J-beta primer mix and a sample-barcoded 5' primer, a second PCR ran roughly 6 to 11 cycles. One entry per CDR3 protein, called by TCRdb with MiXCR from the 5' RACE reads. The sample shows roughly 1.5 million distinct CDR3 sequences, around 40% of them seen only once. The chain combines TRBV5-1 with TRBJ1-6; no firm D call. The clonotype originates from a young woman in good health. The sample consisted of blood. The CDR3 DNA follows: TGCGCCAGCAGCTTGCGAGGACCGGCGAATTCACCCCTCCACTTT. Its protein is CASSLRGPANSPLHF.